Shown below are 17 T cell receptor beta chains from a single sample sequenced in a study of shared clonotypes between healthy human individuals. Data came from immunoSEQ multiplex PCR; TCRdb stores just in-frame clones and leaves some out. The sample has some 2.1 million clones, approximately 95% seen once. The sequencing input was naive CD4+ T cells sorted from blood. As for subset: CD45RA+ positively selected. These TCRs come from a man between 18 and 29 years old in good health.

The chain carries TRBV6-1 and TRBJ1-6; D gene ambiguous. In germline, CDR1 is MNHNS, CDR2 SASEGT. This CDR3 contains 15 residues. V was shortened by 1 base and J by 3 bases, with 7 bases between the two germline ends. The CDR3 loop is CASSEGAVYNSPLHF. The CDR3 DNA is TGTGCCAGCAGTGAAGGGGCAGTCTATAATTCACCCCTCCACTTT.

This chain connects TRBV15 to TRBJ2-5; D perhaps matches TRBD2 (6 bases). The CDR3 runs to 16 residues. Germline V lookup: CDR1 LNHNV, CDR2 YYDKDF (reference sequence). Deletions cut 0 bases from V and 4 bases from J, with 15 bases between. The CDR3 loop is CATSRDSPGVGETQYF. CDR3 coding DNA: TGTGCCACCAGCAGAGATTCTCCGGGAGTCGGAGAGACCCAGTACTTC.

Of note for this clone: In the same sample, other DNA sequences code for this CDR3. The chain has TRBV5-1 and TRBJ1-3; D perhaps matches TRBD1 (5 bases). The CDR3 has 14 residues. Germline-derived CDR1 and CDR2 are SGHRS and YFSETQ. V shed 3 bases and J shed 2 bases, with 9 bases lying between them. The CDR3 DNA reads TGCGCCAGCAGCTCCGGGGGTGCTGGAAACACCATATATTTT. It specifies CASSSGGAGNTIYF.

The chain combines TRBV6-6 with TRBJ1-4; unclear D gene. Germline V gene lookup returns CDR1 MNHNY and CDR2 SVGAGI (reference sequence). V was pared by 6 bases and J by 3 bases, with 5 bases between. This CDR3 is built from 12 residues. DNA for the CDR3: TGTGCCAGCAGGGATTCTAATGAAAAACTGTTTTTT. Protein: CASRDSNEKLFF.

As concerns this clone: The same CDR3 arises from other DNA sequences in this sample as well. The chain joins TRBV18 to TRBJ2-5, with D hard to call. This CDR3 has 11 amino acids. V lost 2 bases and J 4 bases, leaving 2 bases between the germline ends. Germline V lookup: CDR1 KGHSH, CDR2 LQKENI. The CDR3: CASSPGETQYF. Written as DNA, the CDR3 is TGTGCCAGCTCACCAGGAGAGACCCAGTACTTC.

Comment on this clone: At the DNA level, this CDR3 is encoded by other sequences in the same sample as well. The V call is TRBV2, the J call TRBJ1-3, with D unresolved. Germline CDR1 and CDR2: SNHLY and FYNNEI. With 4 bases removed from V and 0 bases from J, the gap between germline ends came to 1 base. The CDR3 runs 12 residues. CDR3 coding DNA: TGTGCCAGCAGTGTCTCTGGAAACACCATATATTTT. Residues: CASSVSGNTIYF.

The table lists this clone with a count of one. The rearrangement uses TRBV6-5 and TRBJ2-7; 11 bases align to TRBD2. The germline CDR1 and CDR2 sequences are MNHEY and SVGAGI. The J segment lost 3 bases and the V segment lost 0 bases, leaving 4 bases of the junction unmatched. The CDR3 is 16 residues long. In DNA form, the CDR3 reads TGTGCCAGCAGTTACTCGGGACTAGCGGAAAACTACGAGCAGTACTTC. This sequence encodes CASSYSGLAENYEQYF.

CDR3 nucleotide sequence: TGTGCCAGCAGTTTAGACAGGGGGAGCGAGCAGTACTTC. Its translation: CASSLDRGSEQYF. This chain joins TRBV28 and TRBJ2-7, with 9 positions matching TRBD1. Germline V gene data show CDR1 as MDHEN and CDR2 as SYDVKM. The CDR3 is 13 amino acids. V was pared by 2 bases and J by 6 bases, with 2 bases of the junction left unmatched. Full variable domain (missing parts from reference TRBV28 and TRBJ2-7): DVKVTQSSRYLVKRTGEKVFLECVQDMDHENMFWYRQDPGLGLRLIYFSYDVKMKEKGDIPEGYSVSREKKERFSLILESASTNQTSMYLCASSLDRGSEQYFGPGTRLTVT.

CDR3 amino acids: CASSFIGTSGSLNTQYF. The CDR3 coding sequence is TGTGCCAGCAGCTTTATCGGGACTAGCGGGAGTCTGAATACGCAGTATTTT. The J gene is TRBJ2-3, the V gene TRBV7-2, with 14 bases that match TRBD2. J was trimmed by 7 bases and V by 3 bases; bases with no gene match: 9. Germline CDR1 reads SGHTA; CDR2 reads FQGNSA. The CDR3 extends over 17 amino acids.

The V gene is TRBV27, the J gene TRBJ2-6; D might be TRBD1 or TRBD2, each matching 5 bases. CDR1 is MNHEY and CDR2 is SMNVEV in the germline V gene (reference sequence). V lost 2 bases and J 1 base, leaving 15 bases between the germline ends. The length of the CDR3 is 18 residues. The CDR3 DNA sequence: TGTGCCAGCAGTTTAGGGGAGAGGGGCAGGTCTGGGGCCAACGTCCTGACTTTC. This translates into CASSLGERGRSGANVLTF. Full variable domain (missing parts from reference TRBV27 and TRBJ2-6): EAQVTQNPRYLITVTGKKLTVTCSQNMNHEYMSWYRQDPGLGLRQIYYSMNVEVTDKGDVPEGYKVSRKEKRNFPLILESPSPNQTSLYFCASSLGERGRSGANVLTFGAGSRLTVL.

The chain combines TRBV5-6 with TRBJ2-7; D gene ambiguous. V lost 1 base and J 6 bases, leaving 14 bases between the germline ends. The germline V gene encodes CDR1 SGHDT and CDR2 YYEEEE. The CDR3 totals 14 residues. The CDR3 DNA reads TGTGCCAGCAGCTTGTTCCACCTGGGTGGCGAGCAGTACTTC. It translates to CASSLFHLGGEQYF.

The chain links TRBV4-2 to TRBJ2-5; 10 bases map to TRBD1. The junction had 8 bases not matched to a gene; V was cut back by 4 bases and J by 3 bases. The CDR3 runs 16 residues. Germline CDR1 reads LGHNA; CDR2 reads YNFKEQ. CDR3 residues: CASSRDRGRGEETQYF. The CDR3 bases are TGTGCCAGCAGCCGGGACAGGGGCAGGGGAGAAGAGACCCAGTACTTC.

The chain joins TRBV6-5 to TRBJ1-6, with D hard to call. Trimming shortened V by 7 bases and J by 12 bases, and 19 bases separated the two germline ends. This CDR3 has 14 residues. Germline V gene lookup returns CDR1 MNHEY and CDR2 SVGAGI. CDR3 in DNA: TGTGCCAGCACCTCAGGACTCCTGGCTTTACCCCTCCACTTT. Translation gives CASTSGLLALPLHF.

The chain joins TRBV28 to TRBJ2-7; the D gene is possibly TRBD2 (6 bases). With 7 bases removed from V and 4 bases from J, the gap between germline ends came to 32 bases. CDR1 is MDHEN, CDR2 SYDVKM, per germline. The CDR3 contains 19 residues. CDR3 sequence (DNA): TGTGCCAGCACCCCCTTTTCGAGGGTTGTCGGGGGTTCTGAGTACGAGCAGTACTTC. Translation gives CASTPFSRVVGGSEYEQYF.

V gene TRBV6-5 combines with J gene TRBJ2-7; TRBD1 might be the D (5 bases). Per germline, CDR1 MNHEY and CDR2 SVGAGI. The CDR3 has 15 amino acids. The V gene lost 0 bases and the J gene lost 3 bases, with 12 bases spanning the gap. Here the CDR3 DNA reads TGTGCCAGCAGTTACTCGACCCCAGGGATCTACGAGCAGTACTTC. Its translation is CASSYSTPGIYEQYF.

The chain couples TRBV15 to TRBJ2-3; TRBD2 might be the D (6 bases). Trimming left V 8 bases short and J 4 bases short, with 19 bases between. The CDR3 sequence is 15 residues long. From germline, CDR1 is LNHNV and CDR2 YYDKDF (reference sequence). The CDR3 reads CATAGDLKSADTQYF. In DNA, the CDR3 is TGTGCCACCGCCGGGGACTTGAAATCGGCAGATACGCAGTATTTT.

The gene calls are TRBV7-3 and TRBJ2-2; D may be TRBD2 (5 bases). V lost 3 bases and J lost 5, with 13 bases in between. This CDR3 comprises 15 residues. The germline V gene has CDR1 SGHTA and CDR2 FQGTGA. The CDR3 region is CASSLGSPGTGELFF. The CDR3 DNA is TGTGCCAGCAGCTTGGGCTCACCGGGGACCGGGGAGCTGTTTTTT.